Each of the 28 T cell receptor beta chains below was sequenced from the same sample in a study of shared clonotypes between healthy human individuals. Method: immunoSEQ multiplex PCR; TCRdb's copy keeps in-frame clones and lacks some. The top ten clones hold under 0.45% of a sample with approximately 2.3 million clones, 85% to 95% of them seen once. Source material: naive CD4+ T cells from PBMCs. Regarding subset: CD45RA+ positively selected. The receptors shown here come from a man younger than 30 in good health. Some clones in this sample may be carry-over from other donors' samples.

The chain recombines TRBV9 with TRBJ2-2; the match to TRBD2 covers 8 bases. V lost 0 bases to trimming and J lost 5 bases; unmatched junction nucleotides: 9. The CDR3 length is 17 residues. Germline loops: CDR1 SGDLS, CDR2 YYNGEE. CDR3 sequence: CASSVGSSGSRTGELFF. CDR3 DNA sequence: TGTGCCAGCAGCGTAGGGTCAAGCGGGAGTAGAACCGGGGAGCTGTTTTTT.

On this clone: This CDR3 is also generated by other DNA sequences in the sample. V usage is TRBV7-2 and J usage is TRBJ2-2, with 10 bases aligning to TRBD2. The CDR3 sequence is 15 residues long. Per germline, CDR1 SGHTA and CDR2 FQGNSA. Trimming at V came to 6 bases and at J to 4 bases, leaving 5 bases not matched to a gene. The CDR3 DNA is TGTGCCAGCAGTCCTAGACTAGCGGGCACCGGGGAGCTGTTTTTT. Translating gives CASSPRLAGTGELFF.

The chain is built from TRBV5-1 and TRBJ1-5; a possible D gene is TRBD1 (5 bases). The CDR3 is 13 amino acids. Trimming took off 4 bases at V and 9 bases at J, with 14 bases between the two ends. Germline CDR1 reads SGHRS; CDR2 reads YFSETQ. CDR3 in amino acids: CASSQDSPGPQHF. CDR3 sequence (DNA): TGCGCCAGCAGCCAAGACAGTCCCGGGCCCCAGCATTTT.

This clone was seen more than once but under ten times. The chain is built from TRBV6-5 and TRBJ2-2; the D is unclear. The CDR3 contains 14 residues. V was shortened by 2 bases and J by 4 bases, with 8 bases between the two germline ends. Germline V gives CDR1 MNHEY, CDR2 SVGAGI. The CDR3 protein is CASSYARSTGELFF. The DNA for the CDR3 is TGTGCCAGCAGTTACGCCAGGAGCACCGGGGAGCTGTTTTTT.

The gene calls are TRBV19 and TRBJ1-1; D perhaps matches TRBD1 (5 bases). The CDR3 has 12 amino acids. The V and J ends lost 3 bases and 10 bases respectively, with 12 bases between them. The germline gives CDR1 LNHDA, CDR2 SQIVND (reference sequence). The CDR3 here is CASSIPGGPAFF. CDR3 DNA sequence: TGTGCCAGTAGTATTCCGGGGGGACCAGCTTTCTTT.

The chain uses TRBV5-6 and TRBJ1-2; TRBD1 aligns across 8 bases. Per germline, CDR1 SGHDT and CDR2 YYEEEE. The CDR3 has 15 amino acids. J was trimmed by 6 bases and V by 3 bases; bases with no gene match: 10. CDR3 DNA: TGTGCCAGCAGCTATACAGGACAGGGCAGGAATGGCTACACCTTC. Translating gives CASSYTGQGRNGYTF.

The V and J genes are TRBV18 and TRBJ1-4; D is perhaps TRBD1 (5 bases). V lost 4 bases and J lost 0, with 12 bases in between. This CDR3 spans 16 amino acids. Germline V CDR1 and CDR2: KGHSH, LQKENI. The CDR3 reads CASSRSQGATNEKLFF. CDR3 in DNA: TGTGCCAGCTCACGCTCGCAGGGAGCAACTAATGAAAAACTGTTTTTT.

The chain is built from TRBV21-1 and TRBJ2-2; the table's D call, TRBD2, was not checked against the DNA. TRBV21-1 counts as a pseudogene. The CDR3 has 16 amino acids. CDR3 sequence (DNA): TGTGCCAGCAGCGAATCTAGCGGGAAGAACACCGGGGAGCTGTTTTTT. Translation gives CASSESSGKNTGELFF.

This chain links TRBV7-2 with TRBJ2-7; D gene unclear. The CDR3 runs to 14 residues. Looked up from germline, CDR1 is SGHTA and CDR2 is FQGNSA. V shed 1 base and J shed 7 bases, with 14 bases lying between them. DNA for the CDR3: TGTGCCAGCAGCTTAGTCGGCATCCCTCGGGAGCAGTACTTC. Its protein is CASSLVGIPREQYF.

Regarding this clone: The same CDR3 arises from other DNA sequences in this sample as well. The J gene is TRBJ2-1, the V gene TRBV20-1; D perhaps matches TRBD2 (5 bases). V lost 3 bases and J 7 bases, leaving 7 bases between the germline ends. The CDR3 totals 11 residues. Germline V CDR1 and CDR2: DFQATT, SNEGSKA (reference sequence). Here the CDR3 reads CSARGGNEQFF. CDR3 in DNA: TGCAGTGCTAGGGGCGGGAATGAGCAGTTCTTC.

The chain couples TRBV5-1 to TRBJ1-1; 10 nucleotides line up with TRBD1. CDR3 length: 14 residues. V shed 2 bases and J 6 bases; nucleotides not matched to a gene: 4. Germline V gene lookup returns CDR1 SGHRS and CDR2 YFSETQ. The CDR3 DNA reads TGCGCCAGCAGCTTATGGGGACAGGGGCCTGAAGCTTTCTTT. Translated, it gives CASSLWGQGPEAFF.

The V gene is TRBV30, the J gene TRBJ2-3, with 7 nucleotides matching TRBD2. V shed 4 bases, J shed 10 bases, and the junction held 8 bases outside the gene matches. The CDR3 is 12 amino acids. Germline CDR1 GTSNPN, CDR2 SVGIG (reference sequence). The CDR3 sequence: CAWTAGGSAQYF. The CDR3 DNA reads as TGTGCCTGGACCGCAGGCGGGAGTGCGCAGTATTTT.

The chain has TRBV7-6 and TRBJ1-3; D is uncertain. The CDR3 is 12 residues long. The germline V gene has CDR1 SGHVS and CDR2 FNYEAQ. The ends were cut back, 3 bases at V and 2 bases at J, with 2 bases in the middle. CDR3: CASSFPGNTIYF. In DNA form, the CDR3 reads TGTGCCAGCAGCTTTCCTGGAAACACCATATATTTT. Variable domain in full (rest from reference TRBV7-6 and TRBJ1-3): GAGVSQSPRYKVTKRGQDVALRCDPISGHVSLYWYRQALGQGPEFLTYFNYEAQQDKSGLPNDRFSAERPEGSISTLTIQRTEQRDSAMYRCASSFPGNTIYFGEGSWLTVV.

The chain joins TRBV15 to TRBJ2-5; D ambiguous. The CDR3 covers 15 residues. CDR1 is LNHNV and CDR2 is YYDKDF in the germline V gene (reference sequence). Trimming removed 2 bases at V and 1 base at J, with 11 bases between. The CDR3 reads CATSRLRTVQETQYF. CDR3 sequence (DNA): TGTGCCACCAGCAGATTACGGACGGTCCAAGAGACCCAGTACTTC. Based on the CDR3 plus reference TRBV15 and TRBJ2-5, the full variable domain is DAMVIQNPRYQVTQFGKPVTLSCSQTLNHNVMYWYQQKSSQAPKLLFHYYDKDFNNEADTPDNFQSRRPNTSFCFLDIRSPGLGDTAMYLCATSRLRTVQETQYFGPGTRLLVL.

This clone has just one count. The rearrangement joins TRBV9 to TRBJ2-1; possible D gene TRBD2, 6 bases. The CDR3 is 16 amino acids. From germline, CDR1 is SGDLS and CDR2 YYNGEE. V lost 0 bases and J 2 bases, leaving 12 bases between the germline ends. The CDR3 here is CASSVGSGVTYNEQFF. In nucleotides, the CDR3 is TGTGCCAGCAGCGTAGGTTCGGGAGTCACCTACAATGAGCAGTTCTTC.

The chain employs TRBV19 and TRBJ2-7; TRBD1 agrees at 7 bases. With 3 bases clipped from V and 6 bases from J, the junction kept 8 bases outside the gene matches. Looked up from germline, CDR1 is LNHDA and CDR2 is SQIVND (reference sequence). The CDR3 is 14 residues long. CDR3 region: CASSMGRQGTEQYF. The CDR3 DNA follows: TGTGCCAGTAGTATGGGGCGACAGGGAACCGAGCAGTACTTC.

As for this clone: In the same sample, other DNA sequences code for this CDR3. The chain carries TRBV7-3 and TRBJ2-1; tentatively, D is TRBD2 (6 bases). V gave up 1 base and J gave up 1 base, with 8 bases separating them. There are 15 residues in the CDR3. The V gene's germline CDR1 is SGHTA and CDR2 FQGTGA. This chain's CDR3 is CASSLSSGSYNEQFF. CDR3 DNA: TGTGCCAGCAGCTTAAGTAGCGGTTCCTACAATGAGCAGTTCTTC.

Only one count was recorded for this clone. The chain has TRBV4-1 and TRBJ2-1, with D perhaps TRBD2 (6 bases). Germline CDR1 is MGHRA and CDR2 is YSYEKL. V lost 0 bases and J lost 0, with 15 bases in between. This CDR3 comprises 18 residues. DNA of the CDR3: TGCGCCAGCAGCCAAGAAAGAGGGCAGGGACTCTCCTACAATGAGCAGTTCTTC. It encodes CASSQERGQGLSYNEQFF.

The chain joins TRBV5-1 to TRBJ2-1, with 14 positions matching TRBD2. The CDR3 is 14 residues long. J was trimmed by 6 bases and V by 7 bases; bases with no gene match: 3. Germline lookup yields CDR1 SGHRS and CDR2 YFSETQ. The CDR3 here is CASLGLAGGNEQFF. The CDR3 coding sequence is TGCGCCAGCTTAGGACTAGCGGGGGGCAATGAGCAGTTCTTC. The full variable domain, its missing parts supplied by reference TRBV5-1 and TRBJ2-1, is KAGVTQTPRYLIKTRGQQVTLSCSPISGHRSVSWYQQTPGQGLQFLFEYFSETQRNKGNFPGRFSGRQFSNSRSEMNVSTLELGDSALYLCASLGLAGGNEQFFGPGTRLTVL.

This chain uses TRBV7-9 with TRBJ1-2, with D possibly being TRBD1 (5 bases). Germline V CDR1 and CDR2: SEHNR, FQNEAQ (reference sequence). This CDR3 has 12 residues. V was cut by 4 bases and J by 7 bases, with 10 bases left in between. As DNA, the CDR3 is TGTGCCAGCAGCTCTGGGGGACCTGGCTACACCTTC. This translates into CASSSGGPGYTF.

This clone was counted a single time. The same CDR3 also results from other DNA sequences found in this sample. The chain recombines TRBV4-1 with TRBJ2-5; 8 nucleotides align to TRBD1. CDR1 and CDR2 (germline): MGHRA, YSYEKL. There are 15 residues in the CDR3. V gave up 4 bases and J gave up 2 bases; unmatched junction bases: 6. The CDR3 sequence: CASSPGQGGQETQYF. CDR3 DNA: TGCGCCAGCAGCCCAGGACAGGGTGGTCAAGAGACCCAGTACTTC.

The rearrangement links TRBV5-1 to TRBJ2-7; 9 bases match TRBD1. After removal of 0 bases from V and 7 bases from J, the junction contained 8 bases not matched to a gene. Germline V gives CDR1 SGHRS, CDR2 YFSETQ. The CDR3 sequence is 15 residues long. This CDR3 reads CASSLEPGQGREQYF. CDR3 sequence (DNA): TGCGCCAGCAGCTTGGAACCGGGACAGGGACGAGAGCAGTACTTC.

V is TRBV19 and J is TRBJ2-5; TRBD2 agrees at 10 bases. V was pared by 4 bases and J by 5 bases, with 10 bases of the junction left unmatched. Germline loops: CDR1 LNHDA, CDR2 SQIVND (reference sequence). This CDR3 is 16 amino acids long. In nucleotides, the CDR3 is TGTGCCAGTAGTACTTGGGCTAGCGGGAGTAAGGAGACCCAGTACTTC. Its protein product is CASSTWASGSKETQYF.

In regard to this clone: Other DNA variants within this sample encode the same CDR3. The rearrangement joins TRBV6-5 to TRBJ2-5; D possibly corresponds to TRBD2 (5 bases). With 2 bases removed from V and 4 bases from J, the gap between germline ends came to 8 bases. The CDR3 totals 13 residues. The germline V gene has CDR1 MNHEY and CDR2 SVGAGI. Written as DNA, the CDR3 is TGTGCCAGCAGTTACCCCGGAGGAGAGACCCAGTACTTC. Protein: CASSYPGGETQYF.

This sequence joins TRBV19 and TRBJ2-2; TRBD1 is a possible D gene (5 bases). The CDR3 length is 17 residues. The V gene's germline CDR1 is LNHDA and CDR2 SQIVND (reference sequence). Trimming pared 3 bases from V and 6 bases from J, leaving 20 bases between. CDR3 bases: TGTGCCAGTAGTATGTCCGCAGGGTTCGTTTCGGCCGGGGAGCTGTTTTTT. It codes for CASSMSAGFVSAGELFF.

The CDR3 DNA follows: TGCGCCAGCAGCTCCTACAGCGGACTCACTGAGCAGTTCTTC. It yields the protein CASSSYSGLTEQFF. This chain uses TRBV5-1 with TRBJ2-1; D perhaps matches TRBD2 (5 bases). Between the trimmed V and J ends, which lost 3 bases and 9 bases, there was a span of 16 bases. The germline gives CDR1 SGHRS, CDR2 YFSETQ. The CDR3 runs to 14 residues. Full variable domain (outside the CDR3, taken from reference TRBV5-1 and TRBJ2-1): KAGVTQTPRYLIKTRGQQVTLSCSPISGHRSVSWYQQTPGQGLQFLFEYFSETQRNKGNFPGRFSGRQFSNSRSEMNVSTLELGDSALYLCASSSYSGLTEQFFGPGTRLTVL.

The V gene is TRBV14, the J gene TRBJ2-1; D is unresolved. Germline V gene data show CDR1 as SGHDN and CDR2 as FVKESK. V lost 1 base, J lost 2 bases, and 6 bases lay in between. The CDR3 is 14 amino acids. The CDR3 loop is CASSQAPTYNEQFF. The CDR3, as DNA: TGTGCCAGCAGCCAAGCGCCAACCTACAATGAGCAGTTCTTC.

Here the CDR3 DNA reads TGTGCCAGTAGTCTAAAGCGGGAGGGCCGGGACGAGCAGTACTTC. Its protein product is CASSLKREGRDEQYF. The J gene is TRBJ2-7, the V gene TRBV19; 10 nucleotides align to TRBD2. Trimming took 5 bases from V and 5 from J; bases not matched to a gene: 9. From germline, CDR1 is LNHDA and CDR2 SQIVND (reference sequence). The CDR3 is 15 amino acids.